This T cell receptor beta chain emerged from a study of T cell responses to AZD1222 COVID-19 vaccine. With 0 bases removed from V and 4 bases from J, the gap between germline ends came to 15 bases. CDR1 is KGHSH and CDR2 is LQKENI in the germline V gene. This CDR3 comprises 16 residues. Second-dose schedules of about 4 or about 12 weeks were combined. A note on this clone: Its antigen is unknown.

This table comes from immunoSEQ multiplex PCR, and its TCRdb copy is limited to in-frame clones, with some not included. The table has approximately 96,000 clones, about 86% seen once. Study-wide results and limits: At baseline, just a handful of AZD1222 recipients tested seropositive. Two AZD1222 doses significantly raised spike-specific TCR breadth and depth over controls. Possibly, clonal diversity was underestimated; donors were largely white British and included more females.

The chain links TRBV18 to TRBJ1-2; no firm D call. The receptor's source is an adult who received the AZD1222 COVID-19 vaccine. The sequencing used peripheral blood, collected 28 days after the second AZD1222 dose. CDR3 in amino acids: CASSPPATRQLYGYTF. CDR3 nucleotides: TGTGCCAGCTCACCACCGGCGACGAGACAACTCTATGGCTACACCTTC.